This T cell receptor (beta chain) came from a study of CXCR4 blockade with PD-1 therapy in pancreatic cancer (dated by TCRdb to about 2019). In terms of the full investigation: The study analyzed resected pancreatic ductal adenocarcinoma using multiplex immunohistochemistry and TCRbeta immunosequencing, along with ex vivo slice culture to test PD-1 and CXCR4 blockade. Two geographically distinct regions were TCR-sequenced from each of about 6 tumors to assess intratumoral heterogeneity. Overall study results and their limits: Because only TCRbeta chains were sequenced, true antigen-specificity overlap of convergent dominant clones was left unconfirmed pending paired alpha-beta single-cell sequencing. A strong correlation was found between the frequency of an amino acid clone and the number of distinct nucleotide rearrangements encoding that clone, which suggests convergent selection driven by common tumor antigens. Tumors showed clonal expansion, with mean productive clonality about 0.14 versus 0.054 in healthy blood, but clonality did not correlate with survival.

For CDR1 and CDR2, the germline V gene lists MNHGY and SAAAGT. The CDR3 covers 14 residues, taking in both the cysteine and the phenylalanine. The read is trimmed to its CDR3 DNA, 42 bases read in frame from base 1. V gives up 5 bases and J gives up 1 base, and the segment between their germline ends measures 11 bases. None of the patients whose archived tumor blocks were used had received neoadjuvant therapy prior to resection. In the preserved-tissue arm of the study, some 30 surgical resection samples from approximately 26 previously untreated pancreatic ductal adenocarcinoma patients were used. For the resection arm, DNA was extracted from ten 5-micron curls of FFPE tumor adjacent to the multiplex immunohistochemistry slide. This clone is regarded as medium-sized (0.01 to 0.1%). Its specific antigen is unknown. Base qualities are not at hand, and no much larger clone is one base apart. Using the immunoSEQ Assay at Adaptive Biotechnologies, the researchers immunosequenced TCRbeta CDR3 regions from the extracted DNA. As for how the authors treated the data: To measure the absolute abundance of each unique TCRbeta CDR3, the sequences were collapsed and filtered. Clonality was defined as 1 minus Pielou's evenness, computed on productive in-frame rearrangements only. Regional overlap was evaluated by tracking the top 100 nucleotide rearrangements across paired samples, and paired versus unrelated samples were compared using the Morisita index. Convergence of nucleotide rearrangements onto identical amino acid sequences was assessed with the immunoSEQ Rearrangement Details tool. The source is immuneACCESS, and TCRdb retained only in-frame sequences with V and J called. Part of the clones is not carried over; for the studies checked, unresolved V genes explain less than half of this, and the remainder is unexplained. D and trimming were read from the DNA, whereas the V and J calls and clone size are those reported in that table. The sample table holds 5,000 to 7,000 clones, of which roughly a third were seen once. Roughly 14% of the sample is in the top ten clones.

The clonotype originates from a human donor with pancreatic ductal adenocarcinoma. The sequencing sample was made of tumor tissue. Recombination joined TRBV6-8 with TRBJ1-1; the D gene is perhaps TRBD1, from 5 matching bases. The DNA sequence is TGTGCCAGCAGTGTGTCTGGGGGGAACACTGAAGCTTTCTTT. It is translated as CASSVSGGNTEAFF.